The sequence of this T cell receptor (beta chain) was determined in a study of blood T cells in healthy people across ages. The germline gives CDR1 DFQATT, CDR2 SNEGSKA (reference sequence). V dropped 3 bases and J dropped 4 bases, with 14 bases sitting between them. The CDR3 consists of 14 residues. The use of a sample-barcoded 5' primer and a J-beta primer mix characterized a second PCR of about 6 to 11 cycles. TCRdb recomputed calls from the 5' RACE reads with MiXCR, one row per CDR3 protein. The repertoire has about a million distinct CDR3 sequences, roughly 50% of them found once; the top ten carry around 15%.

V usage is TRBV20-1 and J usage is TRBJ2-3; tentatively, D is TRBD2 (6 bases). The clonotype was recovered from a man under 40 in good health. The material sequenced was blood. CDR3 sequence: CSASRTTSADTQYF. As DNA, the CDR3 is TGCAGTGCTAGCCGTACGACTAGTGCAGATACGCAGTATTTT.